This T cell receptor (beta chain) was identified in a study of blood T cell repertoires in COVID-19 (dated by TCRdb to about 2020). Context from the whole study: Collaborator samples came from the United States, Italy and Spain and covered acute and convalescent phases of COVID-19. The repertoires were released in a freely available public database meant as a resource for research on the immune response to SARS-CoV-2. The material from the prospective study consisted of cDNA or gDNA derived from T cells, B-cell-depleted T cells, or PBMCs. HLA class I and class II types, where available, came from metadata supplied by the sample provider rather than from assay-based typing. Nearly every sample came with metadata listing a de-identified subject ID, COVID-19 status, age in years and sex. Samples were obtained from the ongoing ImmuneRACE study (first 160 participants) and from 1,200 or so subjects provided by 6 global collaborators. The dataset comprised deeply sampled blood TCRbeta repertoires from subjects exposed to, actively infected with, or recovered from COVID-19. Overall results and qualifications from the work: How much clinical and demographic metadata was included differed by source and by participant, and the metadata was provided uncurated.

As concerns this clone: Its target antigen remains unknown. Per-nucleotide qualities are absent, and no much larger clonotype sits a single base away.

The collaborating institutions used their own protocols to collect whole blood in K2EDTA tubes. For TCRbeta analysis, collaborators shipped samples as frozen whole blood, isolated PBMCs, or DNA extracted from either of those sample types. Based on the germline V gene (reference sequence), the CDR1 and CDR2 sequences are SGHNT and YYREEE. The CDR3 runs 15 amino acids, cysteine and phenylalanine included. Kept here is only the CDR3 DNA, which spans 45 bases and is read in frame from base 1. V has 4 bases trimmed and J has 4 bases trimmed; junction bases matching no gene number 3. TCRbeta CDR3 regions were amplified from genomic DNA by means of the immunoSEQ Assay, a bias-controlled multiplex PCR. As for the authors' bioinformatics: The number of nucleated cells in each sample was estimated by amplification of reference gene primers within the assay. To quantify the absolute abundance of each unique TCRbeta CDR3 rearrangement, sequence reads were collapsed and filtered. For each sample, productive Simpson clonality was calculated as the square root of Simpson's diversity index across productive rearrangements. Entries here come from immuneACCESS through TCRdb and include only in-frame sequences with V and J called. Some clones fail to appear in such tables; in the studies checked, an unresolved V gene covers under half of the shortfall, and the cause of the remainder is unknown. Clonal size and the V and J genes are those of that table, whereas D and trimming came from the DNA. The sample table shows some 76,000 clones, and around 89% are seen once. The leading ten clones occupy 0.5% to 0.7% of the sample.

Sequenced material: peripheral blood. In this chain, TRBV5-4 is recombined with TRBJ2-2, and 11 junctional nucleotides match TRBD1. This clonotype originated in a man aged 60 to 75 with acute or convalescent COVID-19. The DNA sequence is TGTGCCAGCAGCGGGGGGACAGGGGGCACCGGGGAGCTGTTTTTT. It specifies CASSGGTGGTGELFF.